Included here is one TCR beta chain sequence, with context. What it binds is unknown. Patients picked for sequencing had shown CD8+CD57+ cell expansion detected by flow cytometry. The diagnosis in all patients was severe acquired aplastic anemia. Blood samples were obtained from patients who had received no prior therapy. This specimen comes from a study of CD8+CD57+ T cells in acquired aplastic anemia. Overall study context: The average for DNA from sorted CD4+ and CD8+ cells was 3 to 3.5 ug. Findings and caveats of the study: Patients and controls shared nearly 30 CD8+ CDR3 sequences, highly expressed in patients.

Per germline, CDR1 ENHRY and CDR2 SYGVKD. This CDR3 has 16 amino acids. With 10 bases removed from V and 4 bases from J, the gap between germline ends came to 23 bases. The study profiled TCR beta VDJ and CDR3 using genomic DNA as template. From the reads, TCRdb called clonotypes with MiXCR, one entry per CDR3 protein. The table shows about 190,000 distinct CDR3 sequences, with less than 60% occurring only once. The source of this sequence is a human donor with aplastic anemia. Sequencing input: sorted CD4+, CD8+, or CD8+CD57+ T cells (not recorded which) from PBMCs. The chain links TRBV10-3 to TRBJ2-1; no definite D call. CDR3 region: CASTPRWAASYNEQFF. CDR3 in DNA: TGTGCCAGCACCCCAAGGTGGGCGGCTTCGTACAATGAGCAGTTCTTC.